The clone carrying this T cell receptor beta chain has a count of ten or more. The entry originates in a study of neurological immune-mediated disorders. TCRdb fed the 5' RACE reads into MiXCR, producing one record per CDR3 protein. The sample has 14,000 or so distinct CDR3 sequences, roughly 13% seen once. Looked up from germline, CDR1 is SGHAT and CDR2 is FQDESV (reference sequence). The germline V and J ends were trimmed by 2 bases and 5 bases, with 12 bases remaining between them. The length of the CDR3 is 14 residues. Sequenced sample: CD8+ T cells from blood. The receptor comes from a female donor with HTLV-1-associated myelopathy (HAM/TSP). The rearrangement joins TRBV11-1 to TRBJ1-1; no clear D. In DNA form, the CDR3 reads TGTGCCAGCAGCTTAACCACTCAGAGGACTGAAGCTTTCTTT. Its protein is CASSLTTQRTEAFF.